Listed below are T cell receptor beta chains from one sample, sequenced in a study of blood T cells in healthy people across ages. TCRdb reprocessed the 5' RACE reads with MiXCR, giving one entry per CDR3 protein. The repertoire holds 550,000 to 650,000 distinct CDR3 sequences, about 26% seen once, with approximately 4% in the top ten. The same specimen was also included in a second study, on T cells of mothers and their children.

Sequencing was performed on blood. These TCRs come from a boy younger than 10 in good health. The conserved cysteine and the conserved F or W are not part of the CDR3 here. The order of the fields is V gene, CDR3 protein.

TRBV6-1 ASRNTGLTNTGELF
TRBV5-1 ASSPYRTNTGELF
TRBV7-9 ASSLGPGQYNEQF
TRBV29-1 SVPGWGLHYGYT
TRBV7-2 ASSFSRDTEAF
TRBV2 ASSGVLAGEREQY
TRBV11-2 ASSLGRARDTQY
TRBV6-1 ASRYKLGHLSYEQY
TRBV7-6 ASSSQGSSYNEQF
TRBV20-1 SARLAGGAGEQY
TRBV3-1 ASSRSGRNTEAF
TRBV25-1 ASSEEGAQPQH
TRBV28 ASSMGLAGGPTQY
TRBV5-1 ASTWEAGGMNTQY
TRBV28 ASSFTETGIFYEQY
TRBV4-1 ASSHPGLAGGNSYNEQF
TRBV14 ASSRSTPYYGYT
TRBV12-3/TRBV12-4 ASSWAGQASGQPQH
TRBV12-3/TRBV12-4 ASTSTGGIQPQH
TRBV24-1 ATSGTVDTEAF
TRBV20-1 SASPGLAGVQETQY
TRBV12-3/TRBV12-4 ASRRGGSTYEQY
TRBV6-4 ASSELPQGMYNSPLH
TRBV6-2/TRBV6-3 ASSGGQSEQF
TRBV12-3/TRBV12-4 ASSPEPGQGKTQY
TRBV10-3 AISESGLAGELSYEQY
TRBV5-1 ASSPLGGAAGGYT
TRBV7-9 ASSPRLRPKAGANVLT
TRBV5-1 ASSQDGQGSTEAF
TRBV24-1 ATSAQLTGELF
TRBV9 ASSVEWAFADTQY
TRBV14 ASSLARGGLAFGTGELF
TRBV20-1 SASRGSYEQY
TRBV7-2 ASTPPGAETQY
TRBV3-1 ASSQLDSYEQY
TRBV5-1 ASSYRTLNTEAF
TRBV12-3/TRBV12-4 ASSPVGPLGTDGYT
TRBV12-3/TRBV12-4 ASRGDGILTEAF
TRBV5-6 ASQRAGGDTDTQY
TRBV5-1 ASSNLEVNTQY
TRBV7-2 ASSPAGLAVQETQY
TRBV20-1 SAGLAAYNEQF
TRBV5-1 ASSFLQGNPEAF
TRBV10-3 AISESRGRRNEKLF
TRBV19 ASSARGGEQY
TRBV25-1 ASSVPGIPKQF
TRBV10-3 AISDNRGAKNIQY
TRBV25-1 ASSEFQTSYNSPLH
TRBV10-3 AISRQGTEETQY
TRBV12-3/TRBV12-4 ASTTGQNTEAF
TRBV15 ATSRDGDDYEQY
TRBV28 ASSFGGGGYT
TRBV9 ASSVEGVSYEQY